The clone carrying this T cell receptor beta chain was seen a handful of times. As yet, its antigen is unknown. The sample comes from a study of tumor-infiltrating lymphocytes in primary liver carcinoma. On the study more broadly: These patients were men and women whose ages were 30 to 69 years. Findings and caveats of the study: The study found a significantly higher top-250-clone fraction in tumors than in blood (p = 0.039).

Trimming left V 2 bases short and J 2 bases short, with 8 bases between. The V gene's germline CDR1 is SGHRS and CDR2 YFSETQ. This CDR3 is 14 amino acids long. TCR beta cDNA was reverse-transcribed from about 0.45 ug of total RNA. The reaction used a constant-region primer and ProtoScript II reverse transcriptase. A slightly modified ARM-PCR protocol with three nested multiplex PCR rounds produced these TCR beta libraries. Use of TRBV1-TRBV30 forward primers with a C-beta reverse primer characterized the first two PCR rounds, which lasted around 9 cycles each. MiXCR was run by TCRdb on the multiplex PCR reads, yielding one entry per CDR3 protein. The sample consists of roughly 330,000 distinct CDR3 sequences, around 60% of them appearing once. RNA was extracted from whole blood without cell sorting, alongside germline DNA. An approximately 4-milliliter peripheral blood sample was collected before surgery.

V gene TRBV5-1 combines with J gene TRBJ2-1; D possibly corresponds to TRBD2 (5 bases). The TCR sequence derives from a man in his forties with primary liver carcinoma and hepatitis B virus infection. Sequenced input: peripheral blood. For the CDR3, the DNA is TGCGCCAGCAGCTTTAGCGATGCCTACAATGAGCAGTTCTTC. Its protein product is CASSFSDAYNEQFF.